Below, 3 T cell receptor beta chains from the same sample are listed, as sequenced in a study of PD-1 blockade in classical Hodgkin lymphoma (TCRdb year 2020). The time point label here, explained by the study, means: cycle 1 day 1 (C1D1), immediately before nivolumab initiation. Relapse after autologous stem cell transplantation had occurred in all trial patients, and cohorts A, B and C were distinguished by prior brentuximab vedotin exposure. Libraries were prepared through the immunoSEQ multiplex PCR assay. TCRdb took this table from immuneACCESS and kept in-frame rearrangements with V and J called. Such tables lack part of the clones; where checked against another copy, unresolved V genes explain under half of the gap, and the rest is unexplained. The sample table holds roughly 60,000 clones, of which under 95% were seen once. Approximately 9.8% of the sample is taken by the ten largest. Specimen: peripheral blood mononuclear cells (PBMCs), collected at baseline. These TCRs come from a human donor with classical Hodgkin lymphoma.

The chain has TRBV14 and TRBJ2-5; maybe TRBD1 (5 bases). The germline V and J ends were trimmed by 0 bases and 2 bases, with 19 bases remaining between them. Germline assignment: CDR1 SGHDN and CDR2 FVKESK. The CDR3 extends over 18 amino acids. CDR3 region: CASSQDVWSDRRQETQYF. CDR3 DNA sequence: TGTGCCAGCAGCCAAGATGTTTGGAGTGACAGACGACAAGAGACCCAGTACTTC.

For this clone: Within the sample, other DNA sequences also encode this same CDR3. The gene calls are TRBV5-1 and TRBJ2-5, with D unresolved. This CDR3 has 18 residues. Germline CDR1 reads SGHRS; CDR2 reads YFSETQ. V lost 2 bases, J lost 3 bases, and 23 bases lay in between. The DNA for the CDR3 is TGCGCCAGCAGCTTAACACTATTTCCCTCGGTGGTGGAAGAGACCCAGTACTTC. This encodes CASSLTLFPSVVEETQYF.

This clone has only one observation. The rearrangement uses TRBV15 and TRBJ1-1, with D maybe TRBD1 (6 bases). Germline V gene data show CDR1 as LNHNV and CDR2 as YYDKDF (reference sequence). The CDR3 covers 13 residues. Deletions cut 6 bases from V and 4 bases from J, with 12 bases between. DNA of the CDR3: TGTGCCACCAGGACACGACAGGCCACTGAAGCTTTCTTT. It is translated as CATRTRQATEAFF.